This TCR beta chain is drawn from a study of graft-versus-host responses after intestinal transplantation (dated by TCRdb to about 2021). Regarding the study in general: Recipients received multivisceral, liver-intestinal, or isolated intestinal transplants. Graft-versus-host and host-versus-graft alloreactive T cell clones were tracked in the graft, circulation and bone marrow after intestinal transplantation using bulk TCR-beta CDR3 sequencing. To identify alloreactive clones, pre-transplant mixed lymphocyte reaction products were sequenced and then compared with unstimulated pre-transplant donor and recipient T cells. A cohort of 24 intestinal transplant recipients, including one retransplant, was enrolled, and a few patients lacking pretransplant specimens were excluded. Rather than being sequenced by the commercial service, samples from a few later patients were sequenced in-house on an Illumina MiSeq and processed with MiXCR. A peak of at least 4% donor T cells among recipient peripheral blood mononuclear cells was the definition used for donor T cell macrochimerism. Anti-thymocyte globulin induction was given to all recipients, followed by maintenance tacrolimus and steroids for approximately three years.

Relative to germline, V is missing 1 base and J is missing 3 bases, with 10 bases of the junction outside any gene match. Its CDR3 holds 18 amino acids, cysteine through phenylalanine. Only the CDR3 portion is preserved as DNA: 54 bases, with reading frame beginning at the first base. CDR1 is given as LGHNA and CDR2 as YSLEER, both from the germline V gene. The time point label here, explained by the study, means: cells obtained before transplantation from donor or recipient. CD3+CD4+ and CD3+CD8+ populations were FACS-sorted from unstimulated pre-transplant donor and recipient cells taken from spleen or lymph nodes. What the research found in general, with its limitations: GvH clones were detected in recipient bone marrow, and some appeared earlier in ileal mucosa or blood, consistent with an intestinal mucosal origin. The relatively low number and heterogeneity of intestinal transplant patients limited the conclusions. High GvH to HvG T cell clonal ratios were observed in the allografts of patients with donor T cell macrochimerism. Early after transplant, peak levels of circulating GvH clones were associated with declines in HvG clones.

About this clone itself: Its antigen is unknown. Per-base qualities were not stored, and no clone one base away is much larger.

Library generation was performed with the immunoSEQ multiplex PCR assay. In most patients, genomic DNA was isolated using the Qiagen DNeasy Blood and Tissue Kit and sent frozen to Adaptive Biotechnologies for TCR sequencing. Adaptive Biotechnologies carried out high-throughput TCR-beta CDR3 sequencing of genomic DNA for most patients. The study's processing was this. Adaptive's ImmunoSEQ software was the source of the TCR sequencing data for 18 patients, while a few other patients were processed with MiXCR and VDJtools. CD4 versus CD8 sorting errors were corrected by removing sequences found in both subsets at a frequency ratio below 5:1. CDR3 nucleotide sequences shared between donor and recipient were removed because their origin could not be assigned. To count as alloreactive, a clone needed at least 2-fold expansion over unstimulated cells and a minimum CFSE-low frequency of 0.002% (template counts) or 0.001% (read counts). Clones detected in sequenced pre-transplant spleen, lymph node, or MLR CFSE-low populations of the donor or recipient were defined as mappable. The cumulative frequency of alloreactive clones was calculated as a percentage of all sequences, weighted by copy number. Imported from immuneACCESS, the table was reduced by TCRdb to in-frame sequences with V and J called. These copies leave out some clones; in studies compared against another copy, an unresolved V gene accounts for under half, and the cause of the remainder is not known. D and trimming come from the DNA, and the V and J calls and clone size come from that table. The table for this sample lists 90,000 to 95,000 clones; more than 85% of them were counted only once. The ten top clones hold 0.5% of the sample.

The chain employs TRBV4-3 and TRBJ1-2, with TRBD1 identical over 11 junction bases. The sequence derives from a human donor who received an intestinal transplant. The input for sequencing was unstimulated CD8+ T cells sorted from spleen or lymph node cells, taken before intestinal transplant. The sequenced DNA is TGCGCCAGCAGCCAAGGTCCGGGACAGGGGGAGCTTGACTATGGCTACACCTTC. Translated, this gives CASSQGPGQGELDYGYTF.